The clone carrying this T cell receptor beta chain was seen only once. Its antigen is as yet unknown. Germline V lookup: CDR1 MNHEY, CDR2 SVGAGI. V lost 5 bases, J lost 2 bases, and 8 bases stayed unmatched. The CDR3 runs 15 residues. The run depth of the assay was deep. Once extracted for a subset, genomic DNA was divided evenly among several immunoSEQ plates. Per the authors' pipeline: Filtering was not the same, since immunoSEQ gave junction-only sequences without quality scores. The table came from immunoSEQ multiplex PCR; TCRdb's copy has only in-frame clones and leaves some out. V and J calls and clone size are those listed in that table; D and trimming were worked out from the DNA. The sample has roughly 380,000 clones, 96% seen once. The source of the sample is a study of shared clonotypes between healthy human individuals. Overall study results and limits: The naive CD4 repertoires of a few donors were compared, and approximately 4.5% of clonotypes were shared.

This clonotype was sampled from a man aged 30 to 45 in good health. The sample taken for sequencing was memory CD8+ T cells sorted from blood. Subset indicated: CD45RO+ cells pooled with CCR7-negative TemRA cells. The chain is built from TRBV6-5 and TRBJ2-7; 8 bases are shared with TRBD1. The CDR3 DNA reads as TGTGCCAGCAGTGGATGGGACAGGAAAACCTACGAGCAGTACTTC. Its protein is CASSGWDRKTYEQYF.